This T cell receptor (beta chain) was profiled in a study of OX40 agonist ivuxolimab in advanced cancers. Looking at the study overall: The costimulatory receptor OX40 (CD134) was targeted by ivuxolimab, a fully human IgG2 agonistic monoclonal antibody. Intravenous ivuxolimab was administered to patients every 2 weeks at six dose levels: 0.01, 0.1, 0.3, 1.5, 3 and 10 mg/kg. Three dose-escalation patients achieved partial responses, one with hepatocellular carcinoma and two with cutaneous melanoma. Among the 50 to 55 dose-escalation patients, about 20 had hepatocellular carcinoma, about 15 melanoma, 9 renal cell carcinoma and 9 head and neck cancer. Patients were allowed to have had prior anti-PD-1, anti-PD-L1 or anti-CTLA-4 therapy, and roughly two fifths of the dose-escalation patients had been treated with checkpoint inhibitors. Peripheral TCRbeta sequencing was intended to test whether TCR sequence diversity was altered and clonal T-cell expansion was caused by ivuxolimab. The paper reports the monotherapy dose-escalation portion (N = 52 patients) of the phase I ivuxolimab trial. A male proportion of 82.7% and a mean age of about 60 years, ranging from about 23 to 79, were recorded for the dose-escalation cohort.

What the work shows at the level of the full study, not this receptor alone: Partial responders in the 0.1-3.0 mg/kg groups had among the lowest normalized peripheral clonal expansion, especially among CD8+ T cells. After ivuxolimab, more expanded clones were found on average in CD8+ T cells than in CD4+ T cells. Low levels of normalized T-cell clonal expansion were also seen in some patients who did not respond. At doses of 0.1 to 3.0 mg/kg, clonal expansion of both CD4+ and CD8+ T cells in blood was seen between baseline and week 6. Which antigens the clonally expanded peripheral T cells were specific for was not determined.

V gives up 1 base and J gives up 8 bases, and the segment between their germline ends measures 9 bases. Including cysteine and phenylalanine, the CDR3 has 14 amino acids. Only CDR3 DNA remains: 42 bases, in frame from the first base. Sequences MGHRA (CDR1) and YSYEKL (CDR2) are obtained from the germline V gene. Genomic DNA was extracted from sorted cells for sequencing of the TCRbeta CDR3 region. The immunoSEQ Assay was used for sequencing of TCRbeta CDR3 regions. TCRdb provides this immuneACCESS table in a form limited to in-frame rearrangements. Some clones are lacking; in checked studies, under half of them reflect an unresolved V gene, and why the rest are absent is not known. Counted in this sample were 50,000 to 65,000 clones; around 85% of them appeared once. Around 6.9% of the sample rests with the top ten. The trial excluded patients who had a history of autoimmune disease or who were on systemic immunosuppression. In every dose cohort, peripheral blood was drawn for TCR sequencing at baseline, cycle 4 day 1, and cycle 7 day 1. Samples were obtained from an open-label, multicenter, first-in-human phase I dose-escalation trial of ivuxolimab. Adults with locally advanced or metastatic melanoma, renal cell carcinoma, hepatocellular carcinoma or head and neck squamous cell carcinoma were enrolled in the trial. Before TCR sequencing, CD4+ and CD8+ T cells were separately sorted from peripheral blood.

As regards this clone: What antigen it recognizes has not been identified. No much larger clone is present one base from it, and per-base qualities are unavailable.

This receptor chain uses TRBV4-1 and TRBJ1-6, with the D gene not clear enough to name. The sample was CD4+ or CD8+ T cells sorted from blood, taken in a trial of the OX40 agonist ivuxolimab. The receptor's source is an adult with an advanced solid tumor such as melanoma, head and neck, liver or kidney cancer. The bases read TGCGCCAGCAGCCAAGGACACGGGGATTCACCCCTCCACTTT. Translated, it gives CASSQGHGDSPLHF.